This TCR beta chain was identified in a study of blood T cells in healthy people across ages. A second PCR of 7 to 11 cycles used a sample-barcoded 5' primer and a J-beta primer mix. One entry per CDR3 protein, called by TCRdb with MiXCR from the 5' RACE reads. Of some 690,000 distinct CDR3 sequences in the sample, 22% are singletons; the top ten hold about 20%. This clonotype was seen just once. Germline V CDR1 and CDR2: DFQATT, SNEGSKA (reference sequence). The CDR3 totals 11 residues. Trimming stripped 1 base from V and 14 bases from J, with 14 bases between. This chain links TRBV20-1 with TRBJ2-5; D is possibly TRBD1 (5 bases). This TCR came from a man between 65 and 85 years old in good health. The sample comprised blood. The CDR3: CSARAQSQAYF. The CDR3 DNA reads TGCAGTGCTAGAGCTCAATCACAGGCCTACTTC.